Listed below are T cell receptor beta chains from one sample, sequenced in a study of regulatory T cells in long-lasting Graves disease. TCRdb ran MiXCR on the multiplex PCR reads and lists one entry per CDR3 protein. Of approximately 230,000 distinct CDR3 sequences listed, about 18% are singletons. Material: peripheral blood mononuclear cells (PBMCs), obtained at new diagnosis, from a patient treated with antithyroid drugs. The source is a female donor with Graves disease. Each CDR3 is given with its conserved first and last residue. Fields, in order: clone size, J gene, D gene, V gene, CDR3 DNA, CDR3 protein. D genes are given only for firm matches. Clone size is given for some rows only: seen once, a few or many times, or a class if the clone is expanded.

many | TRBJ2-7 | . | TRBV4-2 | TGTGCCAGCAGCCACCACGGACTGTCAGCCTACGAGCAGTACTTC | CASSHHGLSAYEQYF
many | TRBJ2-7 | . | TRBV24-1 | TGTGCCACCAGTGACGCTTACTCCGAGCAGTACTTC | CATSDAYSEQYF
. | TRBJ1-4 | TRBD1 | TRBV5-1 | TGCGCCAGCAGCCCGGGACAGCCTACAAATGAAAAACTGTTTTTT | CASSPGQPTNEKLFF
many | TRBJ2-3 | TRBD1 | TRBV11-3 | TGTGCCAGCAGCCCCCCGGGACAGACCACAGATATGCAGTATTTT | CASSPPGQTTDMQYF
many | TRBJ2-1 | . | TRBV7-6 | TGTGCCAGCGAGAAATACAATGAGCAGTTCTTC | CASEKYNEQFF
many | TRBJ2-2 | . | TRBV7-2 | TGTGCCAGCAGCTTATCCCGCGTGGGCACCGGGGAGCTGTTTTTT | CASSLSRVGTGELFF
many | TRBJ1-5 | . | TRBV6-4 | TGTGCCAGCTCCCGTGGGGGCAATCAGCCCCAGCATTTT | CASSRGGNQPQHF
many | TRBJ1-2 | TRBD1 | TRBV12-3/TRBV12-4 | TGTGCCAGCACCCCGGACAGGCGGAGTGGCTACACCTTC | CASTPDRRSGYTF
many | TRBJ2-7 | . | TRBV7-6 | TGTGCCAGCAGCTTAGCCGCCTCGGGGGAGCAGTACTTC | CASSLAASGEQYF
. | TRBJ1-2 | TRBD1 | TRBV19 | TGTGCCAGTAGTCCAGGGACAGGGGGCGGCTATGGCTACACCTTC | CASSPGTGGGYGYTF
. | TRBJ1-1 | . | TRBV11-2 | TGTGCCGGCAGCTTATCAGGGAACACTGAAGCTTTCTTT | CAGSLSGNTEAFF
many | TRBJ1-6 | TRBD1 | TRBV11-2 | TGTGCCAGCAGCTTAGTGGGGGACAGCCGGACTAATAATTCACCCCTCCACTTT | CASSLVGDSRTNNSPLHF
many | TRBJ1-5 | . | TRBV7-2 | TGTACCAGCAGTTCTGGGACGGACAATCAGCCCCAGCATTTT | CTSSSGTDNQPQHF
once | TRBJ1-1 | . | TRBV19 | TGTGCCAGTAGTATAGATCGCCCAAACACTGAAGCCTTCTTT | CASSIDRPNTEAFF
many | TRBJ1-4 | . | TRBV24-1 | TGTGCCACCAGTGATGACCGATCAACTAATGAAAAACTGTTTTTT | CATSDDRSTNEKLFF
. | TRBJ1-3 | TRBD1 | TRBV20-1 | TGCAGTGCTCGACAGGGCGGGCCTGGAAACACCATATATTTT | CSARQGGPGNTIYF
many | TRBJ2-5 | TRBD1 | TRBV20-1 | TGCAGTGCTACGGGACAGTCACCAGAGACCCAGTACTTC | CSATGQSPETQYF
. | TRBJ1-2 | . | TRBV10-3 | TGTGCCATCACCGAACGGGGTGGGAACTATGGCTACACCTTC | CAITERGGNYGYTF
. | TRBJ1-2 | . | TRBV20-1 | TGCAGTGCTGGGCTGGGGACCTATGGCTACACCTTC | CSAGLGTYGYTF
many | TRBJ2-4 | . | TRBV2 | TGTGCCAGCCAAGCGAGGAGCCTAGCCAAAAACATTCAGTACTTC | CASQARSLAKNIQYF
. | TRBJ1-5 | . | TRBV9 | TGTGCCAGCAGTTTCGGCATGGGGCTGGGGGGCAATCAGCCCCAGCATTTT | CASSFGMGLGGNQPQHF
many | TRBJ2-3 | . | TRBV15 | TGTGCCACCAGTGAGACTCGCCCGGGCACAGATACGCAGTATTTT | CATSETRPGTDTQYF
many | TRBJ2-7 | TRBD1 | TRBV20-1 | TGCAGTGCACGACAGCAGGGGACAGGGGTGTACGAGCAGTACTTC | CSARQQGTGVYEQYF
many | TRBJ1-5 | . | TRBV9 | TGTGCCAGCAGCCCACACCCGGGGGGCAGCAATCAGCCCCAGCATTTT | CASSPHPGGSNQPQHF
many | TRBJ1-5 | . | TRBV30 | TGTGCCTGGAGCGCCGGGACCTTTAGCAATCAGCCCCAGCATTTT | CAWSAGTFSNQPQHF
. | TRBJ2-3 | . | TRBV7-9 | TGTGCCAGCAGCAGACTTTGGTCAGATACGCAGTATTTT | CASSRLWSDTQYF
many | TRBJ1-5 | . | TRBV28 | TGTGCCAGCAGTCCCCGACGGTCCAATCAGCCCCAGCATTTT | CASSPRRSNQPQHF
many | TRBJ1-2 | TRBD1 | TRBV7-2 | TGTGCCAGCAGCAAGACAGGGGGAATTGGGGGCTACACCTTC | CASSKTGGIGGYTF